The present entry profiles one TCR beta chain with its context. The antigen is not known. Time point noted: inflamed ileum from the surgical specimen. Sequenced by immunoSEQ multiplex PCR; TCRdb stores in-frame clones only, minus some. Here the sample spans 9,500 to 12,000 clones, roughly 87% being singletons. The source of the sample is a study of T cell repertoires in ileal Crohn's disease. The overall study: All patients had surgery for stricturing (around 60%) or penetrating (around 40%) disease. From the surgical specimen's inflamed ileum, biopsies were taken as M0.

CDR3 length equals 12 residues. CDR1 is GTSNPN, CDR2 SVGIG, per germline (reference sequence). V was shortened by 3 bases and J by 5 bases, with 10 bases between the two germline ends. Findings of the study overall: Mucosal expansions were suggested to be mainly CD8 T cells.

The source of this sequence is an adult with Crohn's disease. Sequencing used ileal tissue. The chain carries TRBV30 and TRBJ2-5, with D tentatively TRBD1 or TRBD2 (6 bases each). CDR3 DNA sequence: TGTGCCTGGAGGGGGGGCGGGGAGACCCAGTACTTC. This sequence encodes CAWRGGGETQYF.